Presented here are 23 T cell receptor beta chains from one specimen sequenced in a study of CD8+ T cells in alopecia areata. Treatment of the sample: oral pan-JAK inhibitor, 5-10 mg twice daily. It was cDNA, reverse transcribed from extracted RNA, that served as the sequencing template. Sequencing was performed with immunoSEQ multiplex PCR; in TCRdb, only in-frame clones are kept and a portion is missing. The table shows about 140,000 clones, with 45% to 65% occurring only once. The source material was CD8+ T cells sorted from blood, sampled at week 4, from a patient treated with tofacitinib. The source is a human donor with alopecia areata.

The chain carries TRBV4-1 and TRBJ1-5, with D hard to call. Germline lookup yields CDR1 MGHRA and CDR2 YSYEKL. This CDR3 spans 14 amino acids. Between the trimmed V and J ends, which lost 5 bases and 1 base, there was a span of 9 bases. The CDR3 reads CASSEGPSNQPQHF. The CDR3 DNA is TGCGCCAGCAGCGAGGGTCCCAGCAATCAGCCCCAGCATTTT.

The DNA for the CDR3 is TGTGCTAGTGGTTTGGTAGGGGAGGCCACGCAGTATTTT. Translating gives CASGLVGEATQYF. This chain connects TRBV12-5 to TRBJ2-3; maybe TRBD2 (6 bases). Per the germline V gene, CDR1 is LGHNT and CDR2 is FRNRAP. The CDR3 spans 13 residues. The V gene lost 0 bases and the J gene lost 9 bases, with 10 bases spanning the gap.

The chain is built from TRBV6-5 and TRBJ1-2, with D possibly TRBD1 on 6 matching bases. This CDR3 region has 15 residues. V shed 2 bases and J shed 2 bases, with 12 bases lying between them. The germline CDR1 and CDR2 sequences are MNHEY and SVGAGI. The CDR3 DNA follows: TGTGCCAGCAGTTACAGTATGGGACACAACTATGGCTACACCTTC. This translates into CASSYSMGHNYGYTF.

In DNA form, the CDR3 reads TGTGCCAGCAGTGCTATATTAGCGGGATGGGATAGAGAGACCCAGTACTTC. Translated, it gives CASSAILAGWDRETQYF. The chain links TRBV2 to TRBJ2-5, with 8 nucleotides matching TRBD2. J was trimmed by 4 bases and V by 4 bases; bases with no gene match: 14. CDR3 length equals 17 residues. Germline V gene data show CDR1 as SNHLY and CDR2 as FYNNEI.

For this clone: This sample also contains other DNA sequences that code for the same CDR3. The CDR3 spells CSVSENTGELFF. CDR3 sequence (DNA): TGCAGCGTCTCAGAGAACACCGGGGAGCTGTTTTTT. The rearrangement uses TRBV29-1 and TRBJ2-2; D unresolved. This CDR3 comprises 12 residues. V lost 6 bases and J 1 base, leaving 6 bases between the germline ends. The germline V gene encodes CDR1 SQVTM and CDR2 ANQGSEA.

The chain couples TRBV4-2 to TRBJ1-2; D ambiguous. CDR1 LGHNA and CDR2 YNFKEQ come from the germline V gene. The CDR3 is made up of 16 amino acids. The V gene lost 0 bases and the J gene lost 0 bases, with 11 bases spanning the gap. The CDR3 DNA sequence: TGTGCCAGCAGCCAAGATCTTGGGAGTCCTAACTATGGCTACACCTTC. As protein: CASSQDLGSPNYGYTF.

The V gene is TRBV7-9, the J gene TRBJ2-1; TRBD1 matches 9 bases. Germline V CDR1 and CDR2: SEHNR, FQNEAQ (reference sequence). This CDR3 comprises 15 residues. V shed 7 bases and J 4 bases; nucleotides not matched to a gene: 8. The CDR3 is CASTTGTGLYNEQFF. The CDR3 DNA reads as TGTGCCAGCACCACCGGGACAGGGCTGTACAATGAGCAGTTCTTC.

This CDR3 reads CASSLQGAGQPQHF. The CDR3, as DNA: TGTGCCAGCAGTCTACAGGGGGCTGGTCAGCCCCAGCATTTT. V is TRBV27 and J is TRBJ1-5; 9 nucleotides match TRBD1. Germline V gene lookup returns CDR1 MNHEY and CDR2 SMNVEV (reference sequence). The CDR3 spans 14 residues. J was trimmed by 6 bases and V by 5 bases; bases with no gene match: 5.

This clone came up a few times. The chain combines TRBV15 with TRBJ2-4; TRBD1 or TRBD2 may be the D gene (5 bases each). This CDR3 is 16 amino acids long. The V end lost 3 bases, the J end lost 3 bases, and 15 bases lay between the germline ends. Germline loops: CDR1 LNHNV, CDR2 YYDKDF (reference sequence). CDR3 DNA sequence: TGTGCCACCAGCAGGTGGGGGACCTTCTACAAAAACATTCAGTACTTC. It yields the protein CATSRWGTFYKNIQYF.

The chain uses TRBV5-6 and TRBJ2-7, with 8 bases identical to TRBD1. Germline CDR1 is SGHDT and CDR2 is YYEEEE. The length of the CDR3 is 14 residues. V gave up 3 bases and J gave up 2 bases; unmatched junction bases: 4. CDR3 sequence: CASSWDRSPYEQYF. The CDR3, as DNA: TGTGCCAGCAGCTGGGACAGGAGCCCCTACGAGCAGTACTTC.

The V call is TRBV2, the J call TRBJ1-1, with D unresolved. This CDR3 spans 12 amino acids. From germline, CDR1 is SNHLY and CDR2 FYNNEI. V lost 2 bases and J 1 base, leaving 2 bases between the germline ends. The CDR3 DNA reads as TGTGCCAGCAGTGAATCGAACACTGAAGCTTTCTTT. Protein: CASSESNTEAFF.

This chain connects TRBV27 to TRBJ2-4; D unclear. The germline CDR1 and CDR2 sequences are MNHEY and SMNVEV (reference sequence). This CDR3 is 11 amino acids long. V shed 7 bases and J shed 6 bases, with 7 bases lying between them. This CDR3 reads CASTVGNIQYF. As DNA, the CDR3 is TGTGCCAGCACTGTGGGAAACATTCAGTACTTC.

The rearrangement links TRBV2 to TRBJ1-1, with 9 nucleotides matching TRBD1. Per the germline V gene, CDR1 is SNHLY and CDR2 is FYNNEI. V trimming: 11 bases; J trimming: 10 bases; junction bases outside the gene matches: 17. CDR3 size: 14 residues. The CDR3 reads CASGTGSLLGGAFF. In nucleotides, the CDR3 is TGTGCCTCAGGGACAGGGAGTCTCTTGGGGGGAGCTTTCTTT.

The J gene is TRBJ2-3, the V gene TRBV27; possible D gene TRBD1, 5 bases. V was pared by 7 bases and J by 2 bases, with 16 bases between. Germline V gene sequence: CDR1 MNHEY, CDR2 SMNVEV (reference sequence). The CDR3 extends over 15 amino acids. The CDR3 is CASTTTEKYTDTQYF. CDR3 in DNA: TGTGCCAGCACCACGACAGAAAAGTACACAGATACGCAGTATTTT.

The chain employs TRBV6-5 and TRBJ2-5; no clear D. The CDR3 contains 13 residues. CDR1 is MNHEY and CDR2 is SVGAGI in the germline V gene. The V and J ends lost 3 bases and 1 base respectively, with 6 bases between them. The CDR3 region is CASSYGGQETQYF. The CDR3 coding sequence is TGTGCCAGCAGTTATGGTGGCCAAGAGACCCAGTACTTC.

The chain carries TRBV11-2 and TRBJ2-4, with a weak D call TRBD2 (6 bases). The CDR3 is made up of 12 amino acids. CDR1 is SGHAT, CDR2 FQNNGV, per germline. Between the trimmed V and J ends, which lost 4 bases and 9 bases, there was a span of 10 bases. The CDR3 nucleotides are TGTGCCAGCAGCTGGGGGGAAGGCATTCAGTACTTC. It specifies CASSWGEGIQYF.

This chain links TRBV7-3 with TRBJ1-1, with D unresolved. Looked up from germline, CDR1 is SGHTA and CDR2 is FQGTGA. The CDR3 has 13 amino acids. V was clipped by 5 bases and J by 1 base, with 8 bases between them. CDR3 sequence (DNA): TGTGCCAGCAGCCCTACAACGAACACTGAAGCTTTCTTT. Protein sequence: CASSPTTNTEAFF. Looking up the rest from reference TRBV7-3 and TRBJ1-1 gives the full variable domain: GAGVSQTPSNKVTEKGKYVELRCDPISGHTALYWYRQSLGQGPEFLIYFQGTGAADDSGLPNDRFFAVRPEGSVSTLKIQRTERGDSAVYLCASSPTTNTEAFFGQGTRLTVV.

This clone has a single count. The gene calls are TRBV9 and TRBJ1-1; the D gene is possibly TRBD1 (6 bases). CDR1 SGDLS and CDR2 YYNGEE come from the germline V gene. This CDR3 is 14 amino acids long. V lost 3 bases, J lost 1 base, and 10 bases lay in between. This CDR3 reads CASSEGHPNTEAFF. The CDR3 DNA follows: TGTGCCAGCAGCGAGGGACATCCGAACACTGAAGCTTTCTTT.

This chain joins TRBV13 and TRBJ2-4; D is unclear. Germline CDR1 PRHDT, CDR2 FYEKMQ (reference sequence). Deletions cut 3 bases from V and 4 bases from J, with 10 bases between. CDR3 size: 14 residues. Written as DNA, the CDR3 is TGTGCCAGCAGCTTGAGTCGTTGGAAAAACATTCAGTACTTC. This encodes CASSLSRWKNIQYF.

The genes are TRBV30 and TRBJ1-1; the match to TRBD1 covers 8 bases. Germline CDR1 is GTSNPN and CDR2 is SVGIG (reference sequence). This CDR3 has 13 residues. Losses at the gene ends were 1 base for V and 4 bases for J; bases not matched to a gene: 2. The CDR3 DNA is TGTGCCTGGAGTGGGACAGGGTTCACTGAAGCTTTCTTT. Translating it yields CAWSGTGFTEAFF.

This clone was detected only a few times. The chain links TRBV7-6 to TRBJ2-7, with 7 bases aligning to TRBD1. CDR3 size: 17 residues. CDR1 and CDR2 from the germline V gene are SGHVS and FNYEAQ. Trimming at V came to 2 bases and at J to 2 bases, leaving 12 bases not matched to a gene. The CDR3 coding sequence is TGTGCCAGCAGCTTATCCACAGGGGATGAGATACCCTACGAGCAGTACTTC. Residues: CASSLSTGDEIPYEQYF.

V gene TRBV30 combines with J gene TRBJ2-5; 7 nucleotides line up with TRBD2. CDR3 length equals 15 residues. CDR1 and CDR2 (germline): GTSNPN, SVGIG (reference sequence). V lost 1 base to trimming and J lost 5 bases; unmatched junction nucleotides: 10. Here the CDR3 reads CAWSDPPSGWETQYF. The CDR3 DNA sequence: TGTGCCTGGAGTGACCCTCCTAGCGGATGGGAGACCCAGTACTTC.

The chain uses TRBV27 and TRBJ2-2; the D is unclear. The germline V and J ends were trimmed by 4 bases and 6 bases, with 9 bases remaining between them. CDR1 MNHEY and CDR2 SMNVEV come from the germline V gene (reference sequence). The CDR3 contains 13 residues. The CDR3 DNA is TGTGCCAGCAGTTCGGAATTGGCCGGGGAGCTGTTTTTT. Translating it yields CASSSELAGELFF.